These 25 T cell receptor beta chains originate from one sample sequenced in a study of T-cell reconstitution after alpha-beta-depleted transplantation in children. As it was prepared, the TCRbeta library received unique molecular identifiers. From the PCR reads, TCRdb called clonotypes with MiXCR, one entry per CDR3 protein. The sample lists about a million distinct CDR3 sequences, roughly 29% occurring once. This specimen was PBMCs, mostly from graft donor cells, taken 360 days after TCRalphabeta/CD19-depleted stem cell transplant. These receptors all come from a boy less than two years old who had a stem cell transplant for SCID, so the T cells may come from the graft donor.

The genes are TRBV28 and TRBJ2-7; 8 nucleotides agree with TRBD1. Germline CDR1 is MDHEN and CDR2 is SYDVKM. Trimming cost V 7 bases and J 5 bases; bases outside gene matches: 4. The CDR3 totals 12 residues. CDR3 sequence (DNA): TGTGCCAGCACAGGGGGCTTCGACGAGCAGTACTTC. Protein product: CASTGGFDEQYF.

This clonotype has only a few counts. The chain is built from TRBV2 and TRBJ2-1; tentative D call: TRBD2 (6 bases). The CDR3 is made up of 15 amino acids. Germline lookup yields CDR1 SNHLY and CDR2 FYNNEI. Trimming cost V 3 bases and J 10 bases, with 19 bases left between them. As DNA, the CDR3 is TGTGCCAGCAGTGATCCCGGGGGAGCAATCGGGGAGCAGTTCTTC. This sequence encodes CASSDPGGAIGEQFF.

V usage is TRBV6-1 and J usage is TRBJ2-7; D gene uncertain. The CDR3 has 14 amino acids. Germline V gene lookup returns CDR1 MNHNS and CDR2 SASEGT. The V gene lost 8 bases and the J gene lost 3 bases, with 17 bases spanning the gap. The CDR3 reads CASGPGAGGYEQYF. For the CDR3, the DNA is TGTGCCAGCGGCCCCGGCGCAGGCGGCTACGAGCAGTACTTC.

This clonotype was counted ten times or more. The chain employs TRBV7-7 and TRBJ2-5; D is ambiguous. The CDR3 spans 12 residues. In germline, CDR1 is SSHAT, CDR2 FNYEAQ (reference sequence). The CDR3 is CDQGHYEETQYF. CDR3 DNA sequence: TGTGATCAAGGGCATTACGAAGAGACCCAGTACTTC. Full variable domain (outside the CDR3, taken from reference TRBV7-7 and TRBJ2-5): GAGVSQSPRYKVTKRGQDVTLRCDPISSHATLYWYQQALGQGPEFLTYFNYEAQPDKSGLPSDRFSAERPEGSISTLTIQRTEQRDSAMYRCDQGHYEETQYFGPGTRLLVL.

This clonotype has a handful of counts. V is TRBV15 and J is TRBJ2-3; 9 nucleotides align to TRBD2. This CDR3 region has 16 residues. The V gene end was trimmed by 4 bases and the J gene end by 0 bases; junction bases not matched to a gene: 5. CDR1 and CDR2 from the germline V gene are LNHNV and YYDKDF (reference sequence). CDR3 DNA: TGTGCCACCAGCACCCGGACTAGCGCTAGCACAGATACGCAGTATTTT. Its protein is CATSTRTSASTDTQYF.

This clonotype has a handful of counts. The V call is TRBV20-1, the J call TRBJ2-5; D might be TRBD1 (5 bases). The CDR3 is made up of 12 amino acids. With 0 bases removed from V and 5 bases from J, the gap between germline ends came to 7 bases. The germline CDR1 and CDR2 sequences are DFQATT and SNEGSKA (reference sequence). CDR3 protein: CSARETAETQYF. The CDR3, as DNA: TGCAGTGCTAGAGAGACAGCGGAGACCCAGTACTTC.

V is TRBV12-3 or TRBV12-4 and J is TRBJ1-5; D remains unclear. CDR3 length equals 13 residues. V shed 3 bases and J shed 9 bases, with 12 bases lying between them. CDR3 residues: CASSFKVAGPQHF. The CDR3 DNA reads TGTGCCAGCAGTTTTAAGGTGGCAGGGCCCCAGCATTTT.

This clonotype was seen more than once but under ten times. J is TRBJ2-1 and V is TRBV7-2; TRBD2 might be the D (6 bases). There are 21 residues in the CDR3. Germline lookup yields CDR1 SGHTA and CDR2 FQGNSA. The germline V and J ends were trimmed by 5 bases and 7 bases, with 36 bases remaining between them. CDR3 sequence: CASSPSWEDRTTSLSRNEQFF. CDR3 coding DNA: TGTGCCAGCAGCCCCTCATGGGAGGATCGGACTACATCCTTGTCGAGGAATGAGCAGTTCTTC.

CDR3 nucleotide sequence: TGTGCCAGCAGTTCCCCTAGCGGGGGGGCTCTCCATGAGCAGTTCTTC. It codes for CASSSPSGGALHEQFF. The chain joins TRBV12-3 or TRBV12-4 to TRBJ2-1, with 12 positions matching TRBD2. The CDR3 is 16 residues long. V was clipped by 4 bases and J by 8 bases; unmatched bases: 9.

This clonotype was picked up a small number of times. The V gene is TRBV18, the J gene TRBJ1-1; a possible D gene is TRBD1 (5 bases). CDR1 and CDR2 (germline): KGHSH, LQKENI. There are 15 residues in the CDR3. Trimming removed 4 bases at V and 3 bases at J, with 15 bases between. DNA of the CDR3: TGTGCCAGCTCACTAGCCCGGGGCTGGGACACTGAAGCTTTCTTT. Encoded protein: CASSLARGWDTEAFF.

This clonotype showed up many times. CDR3 loop: CASSPTDSTDTQYF. The CDR3 bases are TGCGCCAGCAGCCCTACGGACAGCACAGATACGCAGTATTTT. V is TRBV5-1 and J is TRBJ2-3; D not resolved. CDR1 and CDR2 from the germline V gene are SGHRS and YFSETQ. The CDR3 extends over 14 amino acids. Trimming removed 4 bases at V and 0 bases at J, with 9 bases between. Looking up the rest from reference TRBV5-1 and TRBJ2-3 gives the full variable domain: KAGVTQTPRYLIKTRGQQVTLSCSPISGHRSVSWYQQTPGQGLQFLFEYFSETQRNKGNFPGRFSGRQFSNSRSEMNVSTLELGDSALYLCASSPTDSTDTQYFGPGTRLTVL.

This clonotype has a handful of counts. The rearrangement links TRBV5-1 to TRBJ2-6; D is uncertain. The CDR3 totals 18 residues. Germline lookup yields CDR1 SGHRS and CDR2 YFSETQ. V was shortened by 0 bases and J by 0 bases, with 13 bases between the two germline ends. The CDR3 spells CASSLAVGGNSGANVLTF. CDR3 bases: TGCGCCAGCAGCTTGGCCGTAGGCGGAAACTCTGGGGCCAACGTCCTGACTTTC.

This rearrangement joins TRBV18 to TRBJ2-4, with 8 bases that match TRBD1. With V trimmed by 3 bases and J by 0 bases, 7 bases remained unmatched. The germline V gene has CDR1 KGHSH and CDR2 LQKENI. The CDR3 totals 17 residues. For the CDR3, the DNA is TGTGCCAGCTCACCCGGACAGGGCGACCTAGCCAAAAACATTCAGTACTTC. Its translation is CASSPGQGDLAKNIQYF.

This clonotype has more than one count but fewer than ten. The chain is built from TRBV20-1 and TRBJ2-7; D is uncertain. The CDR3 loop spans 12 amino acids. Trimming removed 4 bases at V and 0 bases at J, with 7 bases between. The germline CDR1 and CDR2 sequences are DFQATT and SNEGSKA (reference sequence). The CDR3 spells CSAIPLSYEQYF. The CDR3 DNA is TGCAGTGCTATTCCCCTCTCCTACGAGCAGTACTTC.

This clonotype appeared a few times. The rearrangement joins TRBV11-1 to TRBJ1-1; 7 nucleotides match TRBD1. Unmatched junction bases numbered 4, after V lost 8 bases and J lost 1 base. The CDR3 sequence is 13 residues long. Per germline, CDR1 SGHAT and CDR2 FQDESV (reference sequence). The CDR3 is CASSGQTNTEAFF. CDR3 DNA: TGTGCCAGCTCGGGACAGACGAACACTGAAGCTTTCTTT.

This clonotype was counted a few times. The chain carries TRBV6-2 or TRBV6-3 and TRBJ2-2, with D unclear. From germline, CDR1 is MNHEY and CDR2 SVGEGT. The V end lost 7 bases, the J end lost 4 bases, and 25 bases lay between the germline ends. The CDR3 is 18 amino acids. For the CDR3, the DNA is TGTGCCAGCACCCCTCTTTCTCCCGAAATGCCGATCACCGGGGAGCTGTTTTTT. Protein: CASTPLSPEMPITGELFF.

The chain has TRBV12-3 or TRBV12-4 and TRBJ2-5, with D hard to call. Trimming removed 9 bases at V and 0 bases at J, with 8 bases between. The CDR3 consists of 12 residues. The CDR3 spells CASAVYQETQYF. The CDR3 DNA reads TGTGCCAGTGCGGTTTACCAAGAGACCCAGTACTTC.

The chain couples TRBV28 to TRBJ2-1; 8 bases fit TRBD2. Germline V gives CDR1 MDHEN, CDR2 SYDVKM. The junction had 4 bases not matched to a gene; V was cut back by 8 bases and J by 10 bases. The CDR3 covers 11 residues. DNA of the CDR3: TGTGCCAGCCCGGGGGGGGTAGAGCAGTTCTTC. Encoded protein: CASPGGVEQFF.

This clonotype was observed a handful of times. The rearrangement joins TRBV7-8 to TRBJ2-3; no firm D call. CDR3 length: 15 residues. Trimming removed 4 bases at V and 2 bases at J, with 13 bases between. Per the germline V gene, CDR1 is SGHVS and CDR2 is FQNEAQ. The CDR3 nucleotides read TGTGCCAGCAGCTCAGAAACAAGTCCCACAGATACGCAGTATTTT. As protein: CASSSETSPTDTQYF.

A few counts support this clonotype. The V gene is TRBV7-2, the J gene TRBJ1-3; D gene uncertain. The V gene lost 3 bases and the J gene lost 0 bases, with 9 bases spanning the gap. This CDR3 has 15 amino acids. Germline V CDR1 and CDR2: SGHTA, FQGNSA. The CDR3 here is CASSFSASSGNTIYF. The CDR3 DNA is TGTGCCAGCAGCTTTTCAGCGAGCTCTGGAAACACCATATATTTT.

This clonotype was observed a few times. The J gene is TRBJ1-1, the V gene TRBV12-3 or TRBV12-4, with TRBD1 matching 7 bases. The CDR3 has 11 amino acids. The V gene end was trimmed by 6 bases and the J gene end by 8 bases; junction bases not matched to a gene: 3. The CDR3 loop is CASRRTGEAFF. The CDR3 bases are TGTGCCAGCAGGAGGACAGGAGAAGCTTTCTTT.

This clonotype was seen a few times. In DNA, the CDR3 is TGTGCCAGCAGCCCTTCGGCGGGGGCAGGTCAGCCCCAGCATTTT. Protein product: CASSPSAGAGQPQHF. The V call is TRBV11-2, the J call TRBJ1-5; D is perhaps TRBD1 (6 bases). V dropped 5 bases and J dropped 6 bases, with 17 bases sitting between them. Germline lookup yields CDR1 SGHAT and CDR2 FQNNGV. The CDR3 covers 15 residues.

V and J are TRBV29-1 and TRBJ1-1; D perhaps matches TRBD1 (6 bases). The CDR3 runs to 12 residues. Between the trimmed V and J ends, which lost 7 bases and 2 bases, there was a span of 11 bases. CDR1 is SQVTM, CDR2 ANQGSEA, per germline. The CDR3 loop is CSGSRGNTEAFF. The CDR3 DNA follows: TGCAGCGGCAGCAGGGGCAACACTGAAGCTTTCTTT.

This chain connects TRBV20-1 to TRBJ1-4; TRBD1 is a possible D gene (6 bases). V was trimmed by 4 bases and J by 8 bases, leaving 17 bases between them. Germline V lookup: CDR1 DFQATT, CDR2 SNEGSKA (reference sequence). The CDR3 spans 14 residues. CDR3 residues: CSATTQGKGEKLFF. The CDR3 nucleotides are TGCAGTGCTACGACGCAGGGGAAGGGCGAAAAACTGTTTTTT.

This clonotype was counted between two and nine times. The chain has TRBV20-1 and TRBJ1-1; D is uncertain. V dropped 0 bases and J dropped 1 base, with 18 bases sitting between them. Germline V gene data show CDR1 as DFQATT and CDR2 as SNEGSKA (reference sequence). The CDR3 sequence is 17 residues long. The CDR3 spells CSARDSLLPTGNTEAFF. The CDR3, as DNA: TGCAGTGCTAGAGACTCCTTACTTCCGACGGGGAACACTGAAGCTTTCTTT.